The rows below give T cell receptor beta chains drawn from one sample of a study of post-analysis software for immune sequencing data. MiXCR was run by TCRdb on the PCR reads, yielding one entry per CDR3 protein. The sample has some 700,000 distinct CDR3 sequences, 59% seen once. The material sequenced was blood. The receptors were sampled from a girl aged 2 to 9 with multiple sclerosis. The CDR3 runs from the conserved cysteine through the conserved F or W. The order of the fields is D gene, V gene, J gene, clone size, CDR3 length, CDR3 protein, CDR3 DNA. A D gene is named only where the DNA matches it firmly. Rows give clone size only sometimes, using once, few, many, or a class for an expanded clone.

NA	TRBV11-2	TRBJ1-5	few	15	CASSLGPGLNQPQHF	TGTGCCAGCAGCTTAGGTCCAGGACTAAATCAGCCCCAGCATTTT
NA	TRBV2	TRBJ1-1	NA	11	CASPSTTEAFF	TGTGCCAGCCCCTCGACCACTGAAGCTTTCTTT
TRBD1	TRBV20-1	TRBJ1-5	NA	13	CSVRGVWDQPQHF	TGCAGTGTCAGGGGGGTGTGGGATCAGCCCCAGCATTTT
NA	TRBV10-3	TRBJ2-3	NA	16	CAIRDVRFGSTDAQYF	TGTGCCATCAGAGACGTGCGGTTCGGAAGCACAGATGCGCAGTATTTT
NA	TRBV2	TRBJ2-7	NA	10	CASAYNEQYF	TGTGCCAGCGCTTACAATGAGCAGTACTTC
TRBD1	TRBV7-2	TRBJ1-5	NA	18	CASSLSGDRYGSNQPQHF	TGTGCCAGCAGCTTAAGCGGGGACAGGTATGGTAGCAATCAGCCCCAGCATTTT
NA	TRBV27	TRBJ2-7	NA	14	CASRPAGTLYEQYF	TGTGCCAGCAGGCCGGCCGGGACACTTTACGAGCAGTACTTC
TRBD2	TRBV7-2	TRBJ2-1	NA	17	CASSFLRAGDVRDEQFF	TGTGCCAGCAGCTTCTTAAGAGCGGGAGACGTACGCGATGAGCAGTTCTTC
TRBD1	TRBV6-4	TRBJ2-3	many	15	CASSDGAGGADTQYF	TGTGCCAGCAGTGACGGAGCAGGGGGCGCAGATACGCAGTATTTT
TRBD2	TRBV27	TRBJ2-1	few	16	CASSLSRAGAGNEQFF	TGTGCCAGCAGTTTATCTAGAGCGGGGGCGGGCAATGAGCAGTTCTTC
NA	TRBV6-5	TRBJ1-1	few	14	CASSGIDGNTEAFF	TGTGCCAGCAGTGGGATAGACGGGAACACTGAAGCTTTCTTT
NA	TRBV6-6	TRBJ1-2	NA	13	CASSSRGHYGYTF	TGTGCCAGCAGTTCCCGGGGCCACTATGGCTACACCTTC
TRBD2	TRBV7-7	TRBJ2-3	few	16	CASSSSRAGGSDTQYF	TGTGCTAGCAGCTCCTCCCGGGCGGGAGGGTCAGATACGCAGTATTTT
NA	TRBV12-3/TRBV12-4	TRBJ1-4	NA	15	CASSPPGPTNEKLFF	TGTGCCAGCAGTCCCCCAGGCCCAACTAATGAAAAACTGTTTTTT
NA	TRBV6-4	TRBJ2-1	NA	16	CASNLVLEGLGYEQFF	TGTGCCAGCAACTTGGTGCTAGAAGGCTTAGGATATGAGCAGTTCTTC
TRBD1	TRBV10-3	TRBJ1-1	once	14	CATRDHQGGTEAFF	TGTGCCACCAGGGACCATCAGGGGGGCACTGAAGCTTTCTTT
TRBD2	TRBV7-6	TRBJ2-3	NA	16	CASSLQTSGTTDTQYF	TGTGCCAGCAGCCTCCAGACTAGCGGGACCACAGATACGCAGTATTTT
NA	TRBV12-3/TRBV12-4	TRBJ2-6	NA	15	CASSSTGSGANVLTF	TGTGCCAGCAGTTCTACGGGCTCTGGGGCCAACGTCCTGACTTTC
NA	TRBV12-3/TRBV12-4	TRBJ2-1	NA	16	CASSHQLLSSYNEQFF	TGTGCCAGCAGCCACCAACTCCTAAGCTCCTACAATGAGCAGTTCTTC
TRBD1	TRBV4-1	TRBJ1-5	NA	17	CASSQETGGTGGRPQHF	TGCGCCAGCAGCCAAGAAACAGGTGGAACAGGGGGCCGTCCCCAGCATTTT
TRBD2	TRBV10-3	TRBJ2-5	NA	18	CAISDPYRGLAGVETQYF	TGTGCCATCAGTGACCCCTACAGGGGACTAGCGGGGGTGGAGACCCAGTACTTC
NA	TRBV20-1	TRBJ2-3	NA	13	CSARVPFTDTQYF	TGCAGTGCTAGAGTTCCCTTCACAGATACGCAGTATTTT
TRBD1	TRBV2	TRBJ2-6	NA	15	CASSEEGAGANVLTF	TGTGCCAGCAGTGAAGAGGGGGCCGGGGCCAACGTCCTGACTTTC
NA	TRBV10-3	TRBJ1-2	NA	14	CAISELTANYGYTF	TGTGCCATCAGTGAGTTGACAGCTAACTATGGCTACACCTTC
NA	TRBV3-1	TRBJ2-1	NA	15	CASSQGVQGGTEQFF	TGTGCCAGCAGCCAAGGGGTGCAGGGTGGGACTGAGCAGTTCTTC
TRBD2	TRBV9	TRBJ2-2	NA	16	CASSEGLAGRTGELFF	TGTGCCAGCAGCGAGGGACTAGCGGGAAGGACCGGGGAGCTGTTTTTT
NA	TRBV5-1	TRBJ2-3	NA	15	CASSLDGLLVDTQYF	TGCGCCAGCAGCTTGGACGGACTACTGGTAGATACGCAGTATTTT
NA	TRBV2	TRBJ2-5	NA	15	CASSGVRRAVETQYF	TGTGCCAGCAGTGGCGTTCGCAGAGCGGTGGAGACCCAGTACTTC
TRBD1	TRBV7-2	TRBJ2-1	many	14	CASSFGTGYNEQFF	TGTGCCAGCAGCTTCGGGACAGGGTACAATGAGCAGTTCTTC
TRBD2	TRBV20-1	TRBJ2-7	NA	14	CSARPGGRIDEQYF	TGCAGTGCCCGCCCTGGCGGGAGAATCGATGAGCAGTACTTC
TRBD1	TRBV7-2	TRBJ1-5	NA	16	CASSYAGTGPNQPQHF	TGTGCCAGCAGCTATGCCGGGACAGGGCCAAATCAGCCCCAGCATTTT
TRBD1	TRBV3-1	TRBJ1-2	NA	15	CASSRPGQGLYGYTF	TGTGCCAGCAGCCGGCCGGGACAGGGGCTTTATGGCTACACCTTC
TRBD2	TRBV20-1	TRBJ2-1	NA	16	CSARGLAGAGYNEQFF	TGCAGTGCTAGAGGACTAGCGGGAGCGGGCTACAATGAGCAGTTCTTC
TRBD2	TRBV12-3/TRBV12-4	TRBJ2-5	NA	13	CASTQGAGETQYF	TGTGCCAGCACCCAGGGAGCGGGGGAGACCCAGTACTTC
TRBD1	TRBV7-2	TRBJ2-1	once	15	CASSLEGAPYNEQFF	TGTGCCAGCAGCTTAGAGGGGGCTCCCTACAATGAGCAGTTCTTC
NA	TRBV9	TRBJ1-2	NA	14	CASSVGESRGGYTF	TGTGCCAGCAGCGTAGGGGAAAGTCGAGGCGGCTACACCTTC
NA	TRBV29-1	TRBJ1-1	NA	12	CSAGLTDTEAFF	TGCAGCGCAGGTTTGACGGACACTGAAGCTTTCTTT
NA	TRBV7-2	TRBJ2-2	few	14	CASSFFWDTGELFF	TGTGCCAGCAGCTTCTTCTGGGACACCGGGGAGCTGTTTTTT
NA	TRBV6-2/TRBV6-3	TRBJ2-7	NA	14	CASSRTSSSYEQYF	TGTGCCAGCAGCAGAACTTCGTCCTCCTACGAGCAGTACTTC
NA	TRBV5-6	TRBJ2-5	NA	14	CASSLGLPPETQYF	TGTGCCAGCAGCTTGGGACTCCCTCCAGAGACCCAGTACTTC
TRBD2	TRBV12-3/TRBV12-4	TRBJ2-1	NA	18	CASSLEGPLAGTYNEQFF	TGTGCCAGCAGTTTAGAAGGACCGCTAGCGGGTACCTACAATGAGCAGTTCTTC
TRBD2	TRBV5-4	TRBJ2-3	NA	15	CASRMDWGGADTQYF	TGTGCCAGCAGAATGGACTGGGGGGGTGCAGATACGCAGTATTTT
NA	TRBV15	TRBJ2-7	NA	18	CATSRVPRKVLQGYEQYF	TGTGCCACCAGCAGAGTCCCTCGGAAAGTCCTTCAGGGCTACGAGCAGTACTTC
TRBD1	TRBV5-1	TRBJ1-5	NA	14	CASSETGGNQPQHF	TGCGCCAGCAGCGAAACAGGGGGCAATCAGCCCCAGCATTTT
NA	TRBV3-1	TRBJ1-1	NA	13	CASSHTMNTEAFF	TGTGCCAGCAGCCACACCATGAACACTGAAGCTTTCTTT
TRBD1	TRBV10-3	TRBJ2-5	NA	14	CAISWTGGQETQYF	TGTGCCATCAGCTGGACAGGGGGGCAAGAGACCCAGTACTTC
NA	TRBV7-2	TRBJ2-6	NA	18	CASSLDGKGPSGANVLTF	TGTGCCAGCAGCTTAGATGGCAAGGGGCCCTCTGGGGCCAACGTCCTGACTTTC
NA	TRBV28	TRBJ2-3	NA	15	CASSPAWGSTDTQYF	TGTGCCAGCAGCCCCGCATGGGGCAGCACAGATACGCAGTATTTT
NA	TRBV20-1	TRBJ2-7	once	12	CSARGQSPSQYF	TGCAGTGCTAGAGGTCAGAGTCCTTCGCAGTACTTC
TRBD1	TRBV5-1	TRBJ1-2	NA	13	CASSRDRGSGYTF	TGCGCCAGCAGTCGGGACAGGGGCTCTGGCTACACCTTC
NA	TRBV5-1	TRBJ2-3	few	14	CASKQRPSTDTQYF	TGCGCCAGCAAGCAACGACCCTCCACAGATACGCAGTATTTT
TRBD2	TRBV5-1	TRBJ2-1	NA	16	CASSLGPTSGSQEQFF	TGCGCCAGCAGCTTGGGACCGACTAGCGGGAGCCAAGAGCAGTTCTTC
NA	TRBV24-1	TRBJ2-3	NA	13	CATSEVSTDTQYF	TGTGCCACCAGTGAGGTGAGCACAGATACGCAGTATTTT
NA	TRBV21-1	TRBJ2-4	NA	14	CASNAGVAKNIQYF	TGTGCCAGCAATGCGGGAGTAGCCAAAAACATTCAGTACTTC
TRBD2	TRBV20-1	TRBJ2-3	NA	17	CSARRGLAGGMADTQYF	TGCAGTGCTAGGCGGGGACTAGCGGGAGGGATGGCAGATACGCAGTATTTT
NA	TRBV5-1	TRBJ2-7	few	15	CASSLDSGGSYEQYF	TGCGCCAGCAGCTTGGACAGCGGAGGGTCCTACGAGCAGTACTTC
NA	TRBV5-1	TRBJ2-5	NA	13	CASSSQGRETQYF	TGTGCTAGCAGCTCCCAGGGAAGAGAGACCCAGTACTTC
NA	TRBV20-1	TRBJ2-1	few	13	CSASLGLDNEQFF	TGCAGTGCTAGCCTAGGATTGGACAATGAGCAGTTCTTC
TRBD2	TRBV6-6	TRBJ2-5	NA	14	CASSGLAGWETQYF	TGTGCCAGCAGTGGCCTAGCGGGATGGGAGACCCAGTACTTC
NA	TRBV6-2/TRBV6-3	TRBJ2-1	NA	13	CASGSTGNNEQFF	TGTGCCAGCGGAAGTACAGGGAACAATGAGCAGTTCTTC